This T cell receptor beta chain was sequenced for a study of CD8 T cells in ankylosing spondylitis. This clonotype was seen a handful of times. Its antigen is currently unknown. General observations from the study: Several highly homologous variants made up a TCR beta motif that seemed to typify ankylosing spondylitis blood.

MiXCR was run by TCRdb on the 5' RACE reads, yielding one entry per CDR3 protein. The table shows 150,000 to 200,000 distinct CDR3 sequences, with 10% to 15% occurring only once. Trimming removed 1 base at V and 5 bases at J, with 11 bases between. Germline CDR1 reads MNHNS; CDR2 reads SASEGT. There are 14 residues in the CDR3. The TCR sequence derives from a female donor with ankylosing spondylitis or in good health (not recorded which). The chain couples TRBV6-1 to TRBJ2-5; TRBD2 might be the D (6 bases). Sequencing was done on a sample of blood, either unsorted or a sorted T cell fraction (not recorded which). The CDR3, as DNA: TGTGCCAGCAGTGAAGGGGGAGGAAGCGAGACCCAGTACTTC. Protein: CASSEGGGSETQYF.